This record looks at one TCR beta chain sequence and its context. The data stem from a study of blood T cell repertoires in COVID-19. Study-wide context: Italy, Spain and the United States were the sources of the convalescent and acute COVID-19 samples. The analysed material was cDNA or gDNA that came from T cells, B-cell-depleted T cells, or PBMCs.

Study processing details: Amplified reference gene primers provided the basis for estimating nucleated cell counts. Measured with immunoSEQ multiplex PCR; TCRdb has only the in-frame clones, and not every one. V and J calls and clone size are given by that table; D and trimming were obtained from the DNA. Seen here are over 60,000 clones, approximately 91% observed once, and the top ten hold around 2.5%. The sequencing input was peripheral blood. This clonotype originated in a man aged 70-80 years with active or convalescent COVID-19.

DNA for the CDR3: TGTGCCAGCAGCTTATCGGGACAGCTTGGAAACACCATATATTTT. Amino acids: CASSLSGQLGNTIYF. This sequence joins TRBV7-6 and TRBJ1-3; 7 positions agree with TRBD1. Germline V CDR1 and CDR2: SGHVS, FNYEAQ. The J segment lost 3 bases and the V segment lost 2 bases, leaving 4 bases of the junction unmatched. The CDR3 consists of 15 residues.